This T cell receptor beta chain was sequenced during a study of blood T cell repertoires in COVID-19. Germline values: CDR1 SGHRS, CDR2 YFSETQ. CDR3 length: 14 amino acids. Trimming left V 3 bases short and J 1 base short, with 8 bases between. Sequencing used immunoSEQ multiplex PCR; TCRdb keeps in-frame clones, though not all of them. The sample records roughly 330,000 clones, 70% to 90% being singletons. This clone was observed a few times. Clinical history as reported by participants underpinned cohort assignment. The chain carries TRBV5-1 and TRBJ1-5; D uncertain. This clonotype originated in a woman in her 30s who had recovered from COVID-19. Input material: PBMCs or T cells enriched from blood (not recorded which). The CDR3 nucleotides are TGCGCCAGCAGCTCCGGGTTGAGCAATCAGCCCCAGCATTTT. The encoded protein is CASSSGLSNQPQHF.